The entry below describes one TCR beta chain. What it binds is not known. Other nucleotide sequences in the sample specify the same CDR3. The CDR3 spans 15 residues. The V and J ends lost 5 bases and 2 bases, in that order; junction bases with no gene match: 4. Germline loops: CDR1 SGHTA, CDR2 FQGNSA. Produced via immunoSEQ multiplex PCR; TCRdb's table is partial and in-frame only. Here the sample spans millions of clones, about 92% being singletons. This record belongs to a study of shared clonotypes between healthy human individuals. Study-wide results and limits: Sharing across a handful of donors was seen in 4% to 5.5% of naive CD4 clonotypes.

Source material: naive CD4+ T cells from PBMCs. The sample's subset: CD45RA+ positively selected. The TCR originated in a man aged 18-30 years in good health. Some clones in this sample may be carry-over from other donors' samples. The chain has TRBV7-2 and TRBJ2-7, with 12 positions matching TRBD2. In nucleotides, the CDR3 is TGTGCCAGCAGCCCACGGACTAGCGGGACCTACGAGCAGTACTTC. This translates into CASSPRTSGTYEQYF. The variable domain in full, completed from reference TRBV7-2 and TRBJ2-7, reads GAGVSQSPSNKVTEKGKDVELRCDPISGHTALYWYRQSLGQGLEFLIYFQGNSAPDKSGLPSDRFSAERTGGSVSTLTIQRTQQEDSAVYLCASSPRTSGTYEQYFGPGTRLTVT.